The 13 T cell receptor beta chains listed next were all sequenced from one sample in a study of cytomegalovirus exposure and HLA in healthy donors. In the PCR, 60 Vbeta and 13 Jbeta primers were used. TCRdb's table, derived via immunoSEQ multiplex PCR, lists solely in-frame clones and lacks some. The sample carries about 160,000 clones, around 80% recorded once. The specimen sequenced was PBMCs. The source is a boy aged 2 to 10 in good health and CMV-seronegative.

The chain employs TRBV28 and TRBJ1-2; 8 nucleotides agree with TRBD1. Germline V lookup: CDR1 MDHEN, CDR2 SYDVKM. The CDR3 loop spans 17 amino acids. Losses at the gene ends were 1 base for V and 3 bases for J; bases not matched to a gene: 10. This chain's CDR3 is CASSLSGIGQGDYGYTF. CDR3 DNA sequence: TGTGCCAGCAGTTTATCCGGGATCGGACAGGGAGACTATGGCTACACCTTC.

This clone has a single count. The chain joins TRBV6-5 to TRBJ2-7, with TRBD1 identical over 8 bases. V trimming: 2 bases; J trimming: 1 base; junction bases outside the gene matches: 7. The CDR3 consists of 16 residues. CDR1 is MNHEY and CDR2 is SVGAGI in the germline V gene. The DNA for the CDR3 is TGTGCCAGCAGTTACCGGGCCGGGACAGGATCCTACGAGCAGTACTTC. This encodes CASSYRAGTGSYEQYF.

About this clone: Its ends do not fully match the called genes, so a read error is possible. The chain links TRBV7-9 to TRBJ2-5, with 9 nucleotides matching TRBD1. The germline gives CDR1 SEHNR, CDR2 FQNEAQ (reference sequence). The length of the CDR3 is 15 residues. CDR3 coding DNA: TGTGCCAGCAGCCAACCCGGACAGGGGAACGAGGGGCTTGACTTC. Translation: CASSQPGQGNEGLDF.

J is TRBJ2-7 and V is TRBV29-1, with TRBD2 matching 8 bases. CDR1 SQVTM and CDR2 ANQGSEA come from the germline V gene. After removal of 3 bases from V and 3 bases from J, the junction contained 1 base not matched to a gene. This CDR3 is built from 12 residues. CDR3 residues: CSVESGSYEQYF. DNA for the CDR3: TGCAGCGTTGAGAGCGGGAGCTACGAGCAGTACTTC.

J is TRBJ1-2 and V is TRBV18; 7 bases are shared with TRBD1. Germline V lookup: CDR1 KGHSH, CDR2 LQKENI. V shed 4 bases, J shed 3 bases, and the junction held 14 bases outside the gene matches. This CDR3 has 17 residues. The CDR3 DNA is TGTGCCAGCTCACGGGCCCGACAGGGCCTAACGGACTATGGCTACACCTTC. It encodes CASSRARQGLTDYGYTF.

The chain carries TRBV6-1 and TRBJ2-3; D is possibly TRBD2 (6 bases). The CDR3 is 15 amino acids. Germline CDR1 and CDR2: MNHNS and SASEGT. Trimming took 3 bases from V and 8 from J, leaving 18 bases between them. CDR3 amino acids: CASSEAGRFGSTQYF. The CDR3 DNA reads TGTGCCAGCAGTGAGGCTGGGCGCTTCGGGAGTACGCAGTATTTT.

The chain has TRBV2 and TRBJ2-6, with D maybe TRBD1 (5 bases). The CDR3 has 18 residues. The V gene lost 3 bases and the J gene lost 0 bases, with 15 bases spanning the gap. Germline loops: CDR1 SNHLY, CDR2 FYNNEI. The CDR3 DNA sequence: TGTGCCAGCAGTGATGGGGTCAGGACATACTCTGGGGCCAACGTCCTGACTTTC. This translates into CASSDGVRTYSGANVLTF.

This chain uses TRBV9 with TRBJ2-1, with 15 bases that match TRBD2. The junction had 7 bases not matched to a gene; V was cut back by 4 bases and J by 8 bases. CDR1 is SGDLS and CDR2 is YYNGEE in the germline V gene. This CDR3 contains 16 residues. CDR3 coding DNA: TGTGCCAGCAGCTCGCGGACTAGCGGGAGGGTTGATGAGCAGTTCTTC. Amino acid sequence: CASSSRTSGRVDEQFF.

Note on this clone: The CDR3 carries no conserved terminal phenylalanine or tryptophan, so it likely arises from a read error. It is unclear where the CDR3 begins or ends on the DNA, so no DNA is shown, and the CDR3 is as TCRdb lists it. This chain connects TRBV5-1 to TRBJ1-5; the table assigns TRBD1, which was not confirmed against the DNA. Germline V gene lookup returns CDR1 SGHRS and CDR2 YFSETQ. The CDR3 sequence runs 10 residues, both termini included. CDR3 in amino acids: CASSHLGRQA.

This chain connects TRBV12-5 to TRBJ2-1, with 7 positions matching TRBD1. The V segment lost 0 bases and the J segment 1 base; nucleotides outside the gene matches: 15. This CDR3 is built from 20 residues. Looked up from germline, CDR1 is LGHNT and CDR2 is FRNRAP. CDR3 DNA: TGTGCTAGTGGTTTGGTAATTGTTGATGGAGGCAGGGGGTCCTACAATGAGCAGTTCTTC. Translation: CASGLVIVDGGRGSYNEQFF.

The rearrangement uses TRBV4-1 and TRBJ1-6; 8 bases are shared with TRBD1. V shed 0 bases and J 0 bases; nucleotides not matched to a gene: 1. CDR3 size: 17 residues. Germline CDR1 and CDR2: MGHRA and YSYEKL. CDR3 region: CASSQDGQGSYNSPLHF. CDR3 bases: TGCGCCAGCAGCCAAGACGGACAGGGCTCCTATAATTCACCCCTCCACTTT.

The genes are TRBV4-3 and TRBJ2-7, with TRBD2 matching over 11 bases. Per the germline V gene, CDR1 is LGHNA and CDR2 is YSLEER. This CDR3 region has 16 residues. With V trimmed by 0 bases and J by 2 bases, 3 bases remained unmatched. This chain's CDR3 is CASSQDSTSGTYEQYF. In nucleotides, the CDR3 is TGCGCCAGCAGCCAAGACTCGACTAGCGGGACCTACGAGCAGTACTTC.

V usage is TRBV7-9 and J usage is TRBJ2-1; TRBD2 might be the D (5 bases). V lost 4 bases and J lost 5, with 9 bases in between. The CDR3 has 13 amino acids. Germline V lookup: CDR1 SEHNR, CDR2 FQNEAQ (reference sequence). CDR3 sequence: CASSSRGNNEQFF. CDR3 sequence (DNA): TGTGCCAGCAGCTCCCGAGGGAACAATGAGCAGTTCTTC.